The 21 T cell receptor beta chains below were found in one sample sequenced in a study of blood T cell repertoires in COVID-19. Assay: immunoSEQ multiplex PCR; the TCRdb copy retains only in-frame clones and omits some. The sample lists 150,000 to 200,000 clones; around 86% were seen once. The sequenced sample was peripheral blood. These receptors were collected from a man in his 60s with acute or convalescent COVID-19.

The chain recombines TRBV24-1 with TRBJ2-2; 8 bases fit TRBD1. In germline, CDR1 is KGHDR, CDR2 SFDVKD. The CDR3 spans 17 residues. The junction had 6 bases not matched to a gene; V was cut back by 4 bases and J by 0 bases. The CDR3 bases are TGTGCCACCAGTGACCCCGGGACAGGCGCGAACACCGGGGAGCTGTTTTTT. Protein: CATSDPGTGANTGELFF.

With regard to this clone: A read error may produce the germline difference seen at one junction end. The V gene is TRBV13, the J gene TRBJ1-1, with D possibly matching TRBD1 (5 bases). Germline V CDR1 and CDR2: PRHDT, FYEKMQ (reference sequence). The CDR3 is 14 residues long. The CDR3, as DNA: TGTGCCAGCAGCTCGGGACTAAAGAACGCTGAAGCTTTCTTT. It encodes CASSSGLKNAEAFF.

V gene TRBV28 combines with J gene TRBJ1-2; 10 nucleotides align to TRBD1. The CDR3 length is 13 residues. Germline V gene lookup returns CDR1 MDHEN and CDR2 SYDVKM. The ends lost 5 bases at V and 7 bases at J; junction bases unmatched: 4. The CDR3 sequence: CASSRGQGGGYTF. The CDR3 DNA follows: TGTGCCAGCAGTCGCGGACAGGGGGGTGGCTACACCTTC.

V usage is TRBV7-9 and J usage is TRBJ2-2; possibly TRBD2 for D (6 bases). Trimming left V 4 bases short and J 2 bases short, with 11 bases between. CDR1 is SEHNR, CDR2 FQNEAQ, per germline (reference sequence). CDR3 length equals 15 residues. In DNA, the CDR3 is TGTGCCAGCAGCTCTTGGGACTCAAACACCGGGGAGCTGTTTTTT. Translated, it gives CASSSWDSNTGELFF. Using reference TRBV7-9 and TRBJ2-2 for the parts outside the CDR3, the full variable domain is DTGVSQNPRHKITKRGQNVTFRCDPISEHNRLYWYRQTLGQGPEFLTYFQNEAQLEKSRLLSDRFSAERPKGSFSTLEIQRTEQGDSAMYLCASSSWDSNTGELFFGEGSRLTVL.

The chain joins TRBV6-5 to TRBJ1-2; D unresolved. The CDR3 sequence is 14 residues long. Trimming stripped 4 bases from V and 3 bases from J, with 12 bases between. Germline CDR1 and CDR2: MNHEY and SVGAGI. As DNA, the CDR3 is TGTGCCAGCAGTTCTCCCGGAAGCGACTATGGCTACACCTTC. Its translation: CASSSPGSDYGYTF.

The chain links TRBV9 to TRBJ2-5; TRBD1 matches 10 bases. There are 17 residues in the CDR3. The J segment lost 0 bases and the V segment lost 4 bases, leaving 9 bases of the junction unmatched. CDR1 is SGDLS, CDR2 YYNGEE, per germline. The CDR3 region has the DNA TGTGCCAGCAGCCGCGGGGCCGGGACAGGGGACCAAGAGACCCAGTACTTC. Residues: CASSRGAGTGDQETQYF.

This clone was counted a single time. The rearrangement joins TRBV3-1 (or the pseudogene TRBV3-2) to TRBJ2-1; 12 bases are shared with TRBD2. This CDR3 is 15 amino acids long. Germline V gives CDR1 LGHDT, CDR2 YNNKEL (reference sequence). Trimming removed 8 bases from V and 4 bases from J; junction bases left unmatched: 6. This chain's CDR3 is CASGPLAGGYNEQFF. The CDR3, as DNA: TGTGCCAGCGGTCCTCTAGCGGGAGGGTACAATGAGCAGTTCTTC.

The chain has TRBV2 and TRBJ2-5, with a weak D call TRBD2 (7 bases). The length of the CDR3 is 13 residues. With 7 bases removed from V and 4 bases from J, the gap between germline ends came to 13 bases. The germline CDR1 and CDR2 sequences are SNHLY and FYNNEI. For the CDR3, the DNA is TGTGCCAGCAAGAGGGGGGGCGGAGAGACCCAGTACTTC. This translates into CASKRGGGETQYF.

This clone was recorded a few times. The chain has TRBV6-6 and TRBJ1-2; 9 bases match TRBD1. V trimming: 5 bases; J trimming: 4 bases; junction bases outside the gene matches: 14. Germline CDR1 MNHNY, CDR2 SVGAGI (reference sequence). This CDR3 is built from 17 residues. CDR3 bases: TGTGCCAGCAGTCCGGTCGTAGGACAGGGGCGCACCTATGGCTACACCTTC. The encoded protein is CASSPVVGQGRTYGYTF.

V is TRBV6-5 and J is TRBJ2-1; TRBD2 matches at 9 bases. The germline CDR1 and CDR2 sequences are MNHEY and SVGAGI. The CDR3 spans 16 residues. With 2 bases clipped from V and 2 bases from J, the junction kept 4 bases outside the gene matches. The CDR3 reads CASSYGAGGPYNEQFF. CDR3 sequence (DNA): TGTGCCAGCAGTTACGGGGCGGGAGGGCCCTACAATGAGCAGTTCTTC.

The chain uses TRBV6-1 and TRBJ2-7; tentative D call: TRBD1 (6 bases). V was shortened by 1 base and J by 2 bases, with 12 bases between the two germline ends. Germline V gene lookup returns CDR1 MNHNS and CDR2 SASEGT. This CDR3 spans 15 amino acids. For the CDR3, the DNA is TGTGCCAGCAGTGAAGGACAGGTATACACCTACGAGCAGTACTTC. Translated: CASSEGQVYTYEQYF.

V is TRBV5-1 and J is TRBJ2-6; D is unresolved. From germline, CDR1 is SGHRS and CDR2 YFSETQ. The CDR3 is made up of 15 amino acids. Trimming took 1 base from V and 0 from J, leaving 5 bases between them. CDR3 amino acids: CASSLPSSGANVLTF. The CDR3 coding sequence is TGCGCCAGCAGCTTGCCTTCCTCTGGGGCCAACGTCCTGACTTTC.

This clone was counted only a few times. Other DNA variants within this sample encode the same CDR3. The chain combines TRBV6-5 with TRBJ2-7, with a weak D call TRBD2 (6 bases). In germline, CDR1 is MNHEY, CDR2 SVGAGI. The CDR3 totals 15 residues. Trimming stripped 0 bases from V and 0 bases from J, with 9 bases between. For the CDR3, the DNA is TGTGCCAGCAGTTACTCGTCCGGGGGCTCCTACGAGCAGTACTTC. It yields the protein CASSYSSGGSYEQYF.

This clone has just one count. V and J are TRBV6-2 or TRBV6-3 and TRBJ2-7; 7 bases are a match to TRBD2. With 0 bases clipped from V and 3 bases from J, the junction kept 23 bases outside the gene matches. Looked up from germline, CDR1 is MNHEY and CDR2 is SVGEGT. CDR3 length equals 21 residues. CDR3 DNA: TGTGCCAGCAGTTACTCGATAGGGCGGGAGCGTGTTTTGTCGACCGGCTACGAGCAGTACTTC. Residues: CASSYSIGRERVLSTGYEQYF.

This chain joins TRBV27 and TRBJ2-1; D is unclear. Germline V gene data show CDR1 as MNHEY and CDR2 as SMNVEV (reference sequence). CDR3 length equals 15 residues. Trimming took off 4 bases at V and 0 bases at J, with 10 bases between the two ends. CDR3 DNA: TGTGCCAGCAGTTCAACACGGAGCTCCTACAATGAGCAGTTCTTC. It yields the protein CASSSTRSSYNEQFF.

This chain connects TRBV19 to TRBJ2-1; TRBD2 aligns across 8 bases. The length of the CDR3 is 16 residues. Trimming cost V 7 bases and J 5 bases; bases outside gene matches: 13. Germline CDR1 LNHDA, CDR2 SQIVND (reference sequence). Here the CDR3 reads CASKALAGIPDNEQFF. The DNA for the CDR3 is TGTGCCAGTAAGGCCCTAGCGGGTATCCCGGACAATGAGCAGTTCTTC. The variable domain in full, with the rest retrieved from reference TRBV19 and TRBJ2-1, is DGGITQSPKYLFRKEGQNVTLSCEQNLNHDAMYWYRQDPGQGLRLIYYSQIVNDFQKGDIAEGYSVSREKKESFPLTVTSAQKNPTAFYLCASKALAGIPDNEQFFGPGTRLTVL.

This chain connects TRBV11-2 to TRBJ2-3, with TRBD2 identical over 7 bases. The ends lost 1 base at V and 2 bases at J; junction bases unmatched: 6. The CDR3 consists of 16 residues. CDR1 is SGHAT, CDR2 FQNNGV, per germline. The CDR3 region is CASSLALAVNTDTQYF. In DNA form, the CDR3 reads TGTGCCAGCAGCTTAGCGCTAGCGGTGAACACAGATACGCAGTATTTT.

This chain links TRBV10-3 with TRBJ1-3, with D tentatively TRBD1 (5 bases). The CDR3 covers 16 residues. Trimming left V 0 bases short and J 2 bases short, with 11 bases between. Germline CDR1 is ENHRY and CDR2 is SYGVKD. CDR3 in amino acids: CAISESGHAAGNTIYF. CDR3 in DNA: TGTGCCATCAGTGAGTCAGGACACGCCGCTGGAAACACCATATATTTT.

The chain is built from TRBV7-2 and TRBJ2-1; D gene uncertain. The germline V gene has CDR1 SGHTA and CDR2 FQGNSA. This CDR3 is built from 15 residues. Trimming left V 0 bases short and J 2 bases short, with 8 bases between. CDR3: CASSLAASAYNEQFF. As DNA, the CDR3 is TGTGCCAGCAGCTTAGCGGCTAGTGCCTACAATGAGCAGTTCTTC.

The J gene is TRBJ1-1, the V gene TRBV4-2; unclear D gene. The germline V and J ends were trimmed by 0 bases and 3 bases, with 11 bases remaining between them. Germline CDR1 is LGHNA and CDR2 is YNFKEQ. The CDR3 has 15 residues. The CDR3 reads CASSQDPREDTEAFF. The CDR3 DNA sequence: TGTGCCAGCAGCCAAGATCCGAGGGAGGACACTGAAGCTTTCTTT.

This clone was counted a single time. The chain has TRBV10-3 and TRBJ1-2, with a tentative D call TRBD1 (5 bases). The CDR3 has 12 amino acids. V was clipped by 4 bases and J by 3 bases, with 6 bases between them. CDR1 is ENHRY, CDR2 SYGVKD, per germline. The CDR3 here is CAISVTDYGYTF. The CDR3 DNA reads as TGTGCCATCAGTGTGACAGACTATGGCTACACCTTC.